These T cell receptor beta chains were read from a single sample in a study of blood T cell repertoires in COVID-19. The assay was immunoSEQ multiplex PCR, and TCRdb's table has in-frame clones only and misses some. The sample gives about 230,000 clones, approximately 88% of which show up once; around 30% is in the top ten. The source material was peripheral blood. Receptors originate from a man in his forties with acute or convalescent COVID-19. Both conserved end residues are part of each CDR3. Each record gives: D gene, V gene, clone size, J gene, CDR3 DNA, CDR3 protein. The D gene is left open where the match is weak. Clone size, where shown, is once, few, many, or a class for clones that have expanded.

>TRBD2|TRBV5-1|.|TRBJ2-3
TGCGCCAGCAGCGAGGGAGCGGGAAGGGCAGATACGCAGTATTTT
CASSEGAGRADTQYF
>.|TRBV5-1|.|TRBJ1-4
TGCGCCAGCAGCTTGGGGCGGGACGCCGGTTCGAATGAAAAACTGTTTTTT
CASSLGRDAGSNEKLFF
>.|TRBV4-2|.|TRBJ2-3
TGTGCCAGCAGCAGCAGCACAGATACGCAGTATTTT
CASSSSTDTQYF
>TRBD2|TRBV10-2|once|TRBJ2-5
TGCGCCAGCAGTTCCGGACTAGCGGGATACCGCCAAGAGACCCAGTACTTC
CASSSGLAGYRQETQYF
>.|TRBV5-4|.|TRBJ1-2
TGTGCCAGCAGCTTGGGCTCTGGGCTAGGGGTCGGCTACACCTTC
CASSLGSGLGVGYTF
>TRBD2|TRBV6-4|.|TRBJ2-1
TGTGCCAGCAGCGGCGGGGGGCCCTACAATGAGCAGTTCTTC
CASSGGGPYNEQFF
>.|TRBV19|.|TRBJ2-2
TGTGCCAGTCAAAACAGGGAAGGCACCGGGGAGCTGTTTTTT
CASQNREGTGELFF
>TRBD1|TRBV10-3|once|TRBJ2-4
TGTGCCATCAGTGAGGGGACAGCGATAGCCAAAAACATTCAGTACTTC
CAISEGTAIAKNIQYF
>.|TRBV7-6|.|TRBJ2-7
TGTGCCAGCAGCTTGGCTCGGCCAGGGCCGTACGAGCAGTACTTC
CASSLARPGPYEQYF
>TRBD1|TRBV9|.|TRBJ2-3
TGTGCCAGCAGCTTCCAACAGGGGTCAGATACGCAGTATTTT
CASSFQQGSDTQYF
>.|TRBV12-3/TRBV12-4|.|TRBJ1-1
TGTGCCAGCATTCTGAGGGTGAACACTGAAGCTTTCTTT
CASILRVNTEAFF
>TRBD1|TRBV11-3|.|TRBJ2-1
TGTGCCAGCAGCCCTAGGACAGGGGTATACAATGAGCAGTTCTTC
CASSPRTGVYNEQFF
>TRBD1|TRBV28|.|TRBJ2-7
TGTGCCAGCAGTTCAACGGGACAGGGGGCCGAGCAGTACTTC
CASSSTGQGAEQYF
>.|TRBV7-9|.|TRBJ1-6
TGTGCCAGCAGCTTATCCTCCGGTTATAATTCACCCCTCCACTTT
CASSLSSGYNSPLHF